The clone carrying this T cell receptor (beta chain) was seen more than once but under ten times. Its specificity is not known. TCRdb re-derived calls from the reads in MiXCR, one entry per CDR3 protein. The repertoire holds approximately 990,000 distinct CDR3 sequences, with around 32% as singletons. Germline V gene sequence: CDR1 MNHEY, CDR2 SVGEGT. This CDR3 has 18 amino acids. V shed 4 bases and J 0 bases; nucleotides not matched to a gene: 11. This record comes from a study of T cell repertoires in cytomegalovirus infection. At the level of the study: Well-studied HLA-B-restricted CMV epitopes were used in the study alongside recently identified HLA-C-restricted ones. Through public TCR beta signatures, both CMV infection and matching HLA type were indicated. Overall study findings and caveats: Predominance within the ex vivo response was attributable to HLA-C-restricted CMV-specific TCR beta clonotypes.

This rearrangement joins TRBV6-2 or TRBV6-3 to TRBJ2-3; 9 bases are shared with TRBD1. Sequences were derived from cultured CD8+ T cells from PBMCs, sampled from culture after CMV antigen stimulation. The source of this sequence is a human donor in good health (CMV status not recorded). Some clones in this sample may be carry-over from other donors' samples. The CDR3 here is CASSSWTGDMVSTDTQYF. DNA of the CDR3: TGTGCCAGCAGTTCGTGGACAGGGGACATGGTTAGCACAGATACGCAGTATTTT.